These 2 T cell receptor beta chains were sequenced from one sample in a study of blood T cell repertoires in COVID-19. TCRdb keeps only in-frame clones here, not all; method: immunoSEQ multiplex PCR. The sample lists over 200,000 clones; about four fifths were seen once. The sequencing input was peripheral blood. All receptors derive from a middle-aged woman with acute or convalescent COVID-19.

The chain is built from TRBV4-1 and TRBJ2-7; D possibly corresponds to TRBD1 (6 bases). The length of the CDR3 is 15 residues. The V gene's germline CDR1 is MGHRA and CDR2 YSYEKL. V was pared by 3 bases and J by 5 bases, with 17 bases between. CDR3 bases: TGCGCCAGCAGCCATTTAAGTCTTGAGGGGGACGAGCAGTACTTC. The encoded protein is CASSHLSLEGDEQYF.

The chain combines TRBV11-2 with TRBJ2-7, with TRBD1 identical over 7 bases. Trimming removed 2 bases from V and 4 bases from J; junction bases left unmatched: 8. CDR1 and CDR2 from the germline V gene are SGHAT and FQNNGV. CDR3 length: 15 residues. In DNA, the CDR3 is TGTGCCAGCAGCTTATCAAGGGGGCTATCGTACGAGCAGTACTTC. Its protein product is CASSLSRGLSYEQYF. The variable domain in full, with the rest retrieved from reference TRBV11-2 and TRBJ2-7, is EAGVAQSPRYKIIEKRQSVAFWCNPISGHATLYWYQQILGQGPKLLIQFQNNGVVDDSQLPKDRFSAERLKGVDSTLKIQPAKLEDSAVYLCASSLSRGLSYEQYFGPGTRLTVT.